The 16 T cell receptor beta chains below all came from one sample that was sequenced in a study of OX40 agonist ivuxolimab in advanced cancers. The data were produced by immunoSEQ multiplex PCR, yet TCRdb's version contains in-frame clones alone and is incomplete. This sample carries tens of thousands of clones, around 86% of them seen once, and the ten largest clones take 14% to 15%. Sequences were derived from CD4+ or CD8+ T cells sorted from blood, sampled in a trial of the OX40 agonist ivuxolimab. The origin of the receptors is an adult with an advanced solid tumor such as melanoma, head and neck, liver or kidney cancer.

The chain carries TRBV6-5 and TRBJ1-1, with unresolved D. Looked up from germline, CDR1 is MNHEY and CDR2 is SVGAGI. V lost 6 bases, J lost 3 bases, and 14 bases lay in between. CDR3 size: 14 residues. CDR3 sequence reads: CASSSPTGYTEAFF. The DNA of the CDR3 is TGTGCCAGCAGCTCCCCTACGGGATACACTGAAGCTTTCTTT.

The rearrangement uses TRBV28 and TRBJ2-3; a weak D match, TRBD1 (6 bases). The CDR3 is made up of 15 amino acids. The V and J ends lost 2 bases and 3 bases respectively, with 12 bases between them. In germline, CDR1 is MDHEN, CDR2 SYDVKM. The CDR3 loop is CASSLPSTGTDTQYF. CDR3 nucleotides: TGTGCCAGCAGTTTACCCTCGACAGGAACAGATACGCAGTATTTT.

The chain combines TRBV4-1 with TRBJ2-7; 8 bases match TRBD2. CDR3 length: 18 residues. J gave up 4 bases and V 1 base, and 15 bases lay outside the gene matches. The V gene's germline CDR1 is MGHRA and CDR2 YSYEKL. The CDR3 coding sequence is TGCGCCAGCAGCCAAGTGATTTCAGCGGGAGCTTTGAATTACGAGCAGTACTTC. Translation: CASSQVISAGALNYEQYF.

This clone was observed once. The chain employs TRBV27 and TRBJ2-7; no firm D call. Trimming removed 5 bases at V and 2 bases at J, with 10 bases between. Germline assignment: CDR1 MNHEY and CDR2 SMNVEV (reference sequence). The CDR3 contains 13 residues. CDR3 coding DNA: TGTGCCAGCAGTGCTGATGATACCTACGAGCAGTACTTC. Translation: CASSADDTYEQYF.

This chain connects TRBV7-9 to TRBJ1-1; the D is unclear. Trimming removed 5 bases at V and 1 base at J, with 5 bases between. Germline V gene data show CDR1 as SEHNR and CDR2 as FQNEAQ (reference sequence). The CDR3 runs to 12 residues. CDR3 sequence reads: CASSNKNTEAFF. CDR3 DNA: TGTGCCAGCAGCAACAAGAACACTGAAGCTTTCTTT.

V is TRBV27 and J is TRBJ1-5; D is unresolved. Germline V gene lookup returns CDR1 MNHEY and CDR2 SMNVEV (reference sequence). The V end was cut by 3 bases, the J end by 4 bases, with 7 bases between. This CDR3 spans 13 amino acids. CDR3 in DNA: TGTGCCAGCAGTTTCGGCTTTAATCAGCCCCAGCATTTT. Encoded protein: CASSFGFNQPQHF.

J is TRBJ1-2 and V is TRBV28; D is unresolved. V lost 5 bases and J lost 4, with 14 bases in between. The CDR3 runs 14 residues. Germline CDR1 MDHEN, CDR2 SYDVKM. The CDR3 protein is CASSPNEMAYGYTF. The CDR3 coding sequence is TGTGCCAGCAGTCCTAACGAGATGGCCTATGGCTACACCTTC.

The CDR3 sequence is CASSSWTSRQETQYF. CDR3 nucleotides: TGCGCCAGCAGCTCGTGGACTAGCCGCCAAGAGACCCAGTACTTC. This chain links TRBV4-1 with TRBJ2-5, with 8 bases matching TRBD2. The germline V gene has CDR1 MGHRA and CDR2 YSYEKL. There are 15 residues in the CDR3. The V and J ends lost 5 bases and 1 base, in that order; junction bases with no gene match: 6.

The chain joins TRBV15 to TRBJ1-2; 11 positions agree with TRBD1. CDR1 is LNHNV and CDR2 is YYDKDF in the germline V gene (reference sequence). V was clipped by 0 bases and J by 3 bases; unmatched bases: 6. The CDR3 is 17 residues long. CDR3 loop: CATSREPPDRGHYGYTF. The CDR3 DNA reads TGTGCCACCAGCAGAGAGCCCCCGGACAGGGGGCACTATGGCTACACCTTC.

As concerns this clone: One end of the junction varies from germline; a read error may be responsible. The chain uses TRBV5-6 and TRBJ1-3; tentatively, D is TRBD1 (5 bases). The CDR3 runs to 15 residues. The germline V gene has CDR1 SGHDT and CDR2 YYEEEE. The CDR3: CASSQGPNSENTIYF. The CDR3 bases are TGTGCCAGCAGCCAGGGACCGAACTCTGAAAACACTATATATTTT.

J is TRBJ2-2 and V is TRBV9; D remains ambiguous. CDR1 SGDLS and CDR2 YYNGEE come from the germline V gene. Trimming left V 2 bases short and J 6 bases short, with 8 bases between. The CDR3 spans 13 residues. The CDR3 DNA follows: TGTGCCAGCAGCGTCCCTATGTCCGGGGAGCTGTTTTTT. This encodes CASSVPMSGELFF.

V usage is TRBV6-5 and J usage is TRBJ1-3; TRBD1 is a possible D gene (6 bases). Germline lookup yields CDR1 MNHEY and CDR2 SVGAGI. The germline V and J ends were trimmed by 2 bases and 4 bases, with 15 bases remaining between them. The CDR3 has 16 residues. CDR3 nucleotides: TGTGCCAGCAGTTACGGCGAATGGGGGGCCGGAAACACCATATATTTT. Translation gives CASSYGEWGAGNTIYF.

The rearrangement uses TRBV27 and TRBJ2-7; tentatively, D is TRBD1 (6 bases). This CDR3 is built from 14 residues. The germline V gene has CDR1 MNHEY and CDR2 SMNVEV (reference sequence). Trimming stripped 1 base from V and 0 bases from J, with 7 bases between. CDR3: CASSLWGPSYEQYF. In DNA form, the CDR3 reads TGTGCCAGCAGTTTATGGGGGCCCTCCTACGAGCAGTACTTC.

This chain links TRBV5-8 with TRBJ1-1; D ambiguous. CDR3 length: 14 residues. Trimming shortened V by 2 bases and J by 0 bases, and 8 bases separated the two germline ends. Per the germline V gene, CDR1 is SGHTS and CDR2 is YDEGEE. The CDR3 coding sequence is TGTGCCAGCAGCTTTGAATGGGTGAACACTGAAGCTTTCTTT. Translating gives CASSFEWVNTEAFF.

The V call is TRBV19, the J call TRBJ1-5; tentatively, D is TRBD1 (6 bases). This CDR3 is built from 15 residues. Trimming removed 3 bases at V and 6 bases at J, with 15 bases between. Germline CDR1 LNHDA, CDR2 SQIVND (reference sequence). CDR3 nucleotides: TGTGCCAGTAGTATCAACCAGGGGATTCGTCAGCCCCAGCATTTT. Translation: CASSINQGIRQPQHF.

This chain connects TRBV9 to TRBJ2-7; tentatively, D is TRBD1 or TRBD2 (5 bases each). CDR3 length: 15 residues. V lost 0 bases and J lost 3, with 13 bases in between. Per the germline V gene, CDR1 is SGDLS and CDR2 is YYNGEE. CDR3 DNA sequence: TGTGCCAGCAGCGTAGTCCCCGGGGACCGCTACGAGCAGTACTTC. It codes for CASSVVPGDRYEQYF.